Described below is a single T cell receptor beta chain sequence and its context. Its antigen is not known. Generated by immunoSEQ multiplex PCR, the TCRdb table keeps only in-frame clones and is missing some. The data contain more than 30,000 clones, approximately 89% of them singletons. The data are from a study of OX40 agonist ivuxolimab in advanced cancers. Study-wide context: In three patients, partial responses were observed, one with hepatocellular carcinoma and two with cutaneous melanoma.

The study's findings and limits: Averaged across samples, CD8+ T cells carried more expanded clones than CD4+ did.

The germline V gene has CDR1 WNHNN and CDR2 SYGVQD (reference sequence). Trimming shortened V by 6 bases and J by 3 bases, and 15 bases separated the two germline ends. The CDR3 is 15 amino acids. This chain connects TRBV10-1 to TRBJ1-3; weak D call: TRBD1 (5 bases). This receptor was obtained from an adult with an advanced solid tumor such as melanoma, head and neck, liver or kidney cancer. Sequences were derived from CD4+ or CD8+ T cells sorted from blood, sampled in a trial of the OX40 agonist ivuxolimab. The chain's CDR3 is CASSLQETVGNTIYF. The CDR3 DNA reads as TGCGCCAGCAGCTTACAGGAAACGGTTGGAAACACCATATATTTT.